One and the same sample provided the 29 T cell receptor beta chains below, sequenced in a study of blood T cell repertoires in COVID-19. Profiling relied on immunoSEQ multiplex PCR, and the TCRdb table lists in-frame clones only, not all of them. Of roughly 250,000 clones in the sample, roughly 80% are singletons; the top ten hold approximately 4%. Sequences were obtained from peripheral blood. All receptors derive from a woman between 40 and 55 years old with active or convalescent COVID-19.

This chain connects TRBV6-5 to TRBJ2-7; possibly TRBD1 for D (5 bases). Germline CDR1 MNHEY, CDR2 SVGAGI. V was trimmed by 7 bases and J by 2 bases, leaving 12 bases between them. There are 13 residues in the CDR3. The DNA of the CDR3 is TGTGCCAGCACCTCGACAGCTACCTACGAGCAGTACTTC. It encodes CASTSTATYEQYF.

The chain combines TRBV5-4 with TRBJ1-3; possibly TRBD1 for D (5 bases). CDR1 SGHNT and CDR2 YYREEE come from the germline V gene (reference sequence). V was clipped by 0 bases and J by 7 bases, with 14 bases between them. CDR3 size: 15 residues. For the CDR3, the DNA is TGTGCCAGCAGCTTGGGTGGGGCCTCAGGGAACACCATATATTTT. This codes for CASSLGGASGNTIYF.

This chain uses TRBV19 with TRBJ2-5; D gene ambiguous. Germline lookup yields CDR1 LNHDA and CDR2 SQIVND (reference sequence). Trimming pared 1 base from V and 5 bases from J, leaving 14 bases between. This CDR3 has 15 amino acids. The CDR3 nucleotides are TGTGCCAGTAGTATAGCCCCACAACCGCGGGAGACCCAGTACTTC. Its translation is CASSIAPQPRETQYF.

The chain carries TRBV7-9 and TRBJ1-2, with TRBD1 as a possible D gene (5 bases). The length of the CDR3 is 16 residues. Trimming cost V 3 bases and J 1 base, with 15 bases left between them. Germline V gene lookup returns CDR1 SEHNR and CDR2 FQNEAQ (reference sequence). The DNA for the CDR3 is TGTGCCAGCAGCTTGGGGGGTCAGGGCGGTAACTATGGCTACACCTTC. It encodes CASSLGGQGGNYGYTF.

The rearrangement links TRBV19 to TRBJ1-5; D remains unclear. Germline assignment: CDR1 LNHDA and CDR2 SQIVND (reference sequence). V lost 3 bases, J lost 6 bases, and 9 bases lay in between. There are 13 residues in the CDR3. This CDR3 reads CASSMGGSQPQHF. CDR3 DNA: TGTGCCAGTAGTATGGGAGGGTCTCAGCCCCAGCATTTT.

The chain uses TRBV5-5 and TRBJ1-1; D remains ambiguous. The germline V gene encodes CDR1 SGHKS and CDR2 YYEKEE (reference sequence). There are 13 residues in the CDR3. V lost 0 bases and J lost 11, with 14 bases in between. Here the CDR3 reads CASSLGLDKSAFF. CDR3 sequence (DNA): TGTGCCAGCAGCTTGGGGTTAGACAAGTCGGCTTTCTTT.

V is TRBV2 and J is TRBJ1-1; the match to TRBD1 covers 7 bases. Germline lookup yields CDR1 SNHLY and CDR2 FYNNEI. The CDR3 covers 13 residues. The ends lost 2 bases at V and 8 bases at J; junction bases unmatched: 5. CDR3 bases: TGTGCCAGCAGTGAACCCCCGGACAGGGAAGCTTTCTTT. Translation gives CASSEPPDREAFF.

In its sample, this clone was seen a few times. The chain has TRBV29-1 and TRBJ2-5; D is perhaps TRBD2 (5 bases). From germline, CDR1 is SQVTM and CDR2 ANQGSEA. V was shortened by 7 bases and J by 5 bases, with 17 bases between the two germline ends. The CDR3 is 13 residues long. The CDR3 sequence is CSAQTNLRETQYF. The CDR3 nucleotides read TGCAGCGCTCAGACTAACCTCCGGGAGACCCAGTACTTC.

In DNA, the CDR3 is TGTGCCAGTTGGTCTGTCCGGGACAGGGGTCAGTCAGGAAACACCATATATTTT. It codes for CASWSVRDRGQSGNTIYF. This chain links TRBV27 with TRBJ1-3; TRBD1 agrees at 10 bases. The ends lost 9 bases at V and 4 bases at J; junction bases unmatched: 18. There are 18 residues in the CDR3. In germline, CDR1 is MNHEY, CDR2 SMNVEV (reference sequence).

The V and J genes are TRBV10-3 and TRBJ2-7; the D gene is possibly TRBD1 (6 bases). This CDR3 is built from 14 residues. Trimming shortened V by 0 bases and J by 7 bases, and 13 bases separated the two germline ends. Per germline, CDR1 ENHRY and CDR2 SYGVKD. CDR3 protein: CAISESGAIKEQYF. CDR3 nucleotides: TGTGCCATCAGTGAGTCGGGGGCTATTAAGGAGCAGTACTTC.

The chain combines TRBV9 with TRBJ1-1; 9 bases align to TRBD1. Germline V gives CDR1 SGDLS, CDR2 YYNGEE. Trimming cost V 3 bases and J 4 bases; bases outside gene matches: 7. This CDR3 contains 15 residues. The CDR3 nucleotides are TGTGCCAGCAGCGAGCGACAGGGGGGTGGCACTGAAGCTTTCTTT. Residues: CASSERQGGGTEAFF. Drawing the rest from reference TRBV9 and TRBJ1-1, the complete variable domain is DSGVTQTPKHLITATGQRVTLRCSPRSGDLSVYWYQQSLDQGLQFLIQYYNGEERAKGNILERFSAQQFPDLHSELNLSSLELGDSALYFCASSERQGGGTEAFFGQGTRLTVV.

This clone was seen more than once but under ten times. V is TRBV12-3 or TRBV12-4 and J is TRBJ2-4; maybe TRBD1 (5 bases). CDR3 length equals 12 residues. Between the trimmed V and J ends, which lost 6 bases and 6 bases, there was a span of 9 bases. The CDR3: CASSIDRNIQYF. In DNA, the CDR3 is TGTGCCAGCAGCATCGACAGAAACATTCAGTACTTC.

The CDR3 spells CASSDRGRSPLHF. CDR3 bases: TGTGCCAGCAGTGACAGGGGGCGTTCACCCCTCCACTTT. The chain combines TRBV25-1 with TRBJ1-6; 8 nucleotides line up with TRBD1. The V segment lost 3 bases and the J segment 9 bases; nucleotides outside the gene matches: 1. The CDR3 runs 13 residues. The germline V gene encodes CDR1 MGHDK and CDR2 SYGVNS.

This chain uses TRBV5-4 with TRBJ1-4, with a tentative D call TRBD1 (6 bases). The ends were cut back, 0 bases at V and 6 bases at J, with 9 bases in the middle. Germline V gene sequence: CDR1 SGHNT, CDR2 YYREEE (reference sequence). CDR3 length: 14 residues. For the CDR3, the DNA is TGTGCCAGCAGCTTGGAACAGGGTGATGAAAAACTGTTTTTT. Translation gives CASSLEQGDEKLFF.

This clone turned up a few times. The chain is built from TRBV19 and TRBJ1-1; D unresolved. Looked up from germline, CDR1 is LNHDA and CDR2 is SQIVND (reference sequence). With 0 bases removed from V and 1 base from J, the gap between germline ends came to 9 bases. The CDR3 sequence is 15 residues long. CDR3 amino acids: CASSIDRLGNTEAFF. The CDR3 region has the DNA TGTGCCAGTAGTATAGACCGGCTAGGGAACACTGAAGCTTTCTTT.

V gene TRBV9 combines with J gene TRBJ1-1, with D possibly TRBD1 on 5 matching bases. Germline assignment: CDR1 SGDLS and CDR2 YYNGEE. V was trimmed by 0 bases and J by 4 bases, leaving 13 bases between them. This CDR3 spans 15 amino acids. The CDR3 DNA reads TGTGCCAGCAGCGTAGACGGCAATAGGGGCACTGAAGCTTTCTTT. Translating gives CASSVDGNRGTEAFF.

This clone has at least ten counts. This sequence joins TRBV7-3 and TRBJ1-1; 9 nucleotides agree with TRBD1. J gave up 1 base and V 3 bases, and 3 bases lay outside the gene matches. Per germline, CDR1 SGHTA and CDR2 FQGTGA. This CDR3 contains 15 residues. The CDR3 loop is CASSFTGGSNTEAFF. CDR3 nucleotide sequence: TGTGCCAGCAGCTTTACAGGGGGCTCGAACACTGAAGCTTTCTTT.

The chain combines TRBV5-6 with TRBJ1-2; weak D call: TRBD1 (5 bases). The CDR3 consists of 11 residues. Trimming left V 4 bases short and J 8 bases short, with 9 bases between. From germline, CDR1 is SGHDT and CDR2 YYEEEE. CDR3 loop: CASSQAGGYTF. Written as DNA, the CDR3 is TGTGCCAGCAGCCAAGCAGGGGGCTACACCTTC.

This clone was counted only a few times. The CDR3 DNA is TGTGCCCAAGGTGGACAGTTCAACACTGAAGCTTTCTTT. Translated, it gives CAQGGQFNTEAFF. The chain has TRBV12-3 or TRBV12-4 and TRBJ1-1, with D possibly TRBD1 on 6 matching bases. This CDR3 comprises 13 residues. V dropped 11 bases and J dropped 2 bases, with 15 bases sitting between them.

This chain uses TRBV25-1 with TRBJ2-3, with 9 nucleotides matching TRBD1. Trimming at V came to 7 bases and at J to 6 bases, leaving 2 bases not matched to a gene. Germline assignment: CDR1 MGHDK and CDR2 SYGVNS. This CDR3 spans 12 amino acids. As DNA, the CDR3 is TGTGCCAGCACCGGACAGGGGGATACGCAGTATTTT. It is translated as CASTGQGDTQYF.

The chain joins TRBV9 to TRBJ2-5, with a weak D call TRBD2 (6 bases). With 1 base removed from V and 3 bases from J, the gap between germline ends came to 16 bases. The CDR3 extends over 16 amino acids. CDR1 and CDR2 from the germline V gene are SGDLS and YYNGEE. Here the CDR3 reads CASSVTGGLDKETQYF. CDR3 in DNA: TGTGCCAGCAGCGTAACTGGGGGACTCGACAAAGAGACCCAGTACTTC.

V and J are TRBV9 and TRBJ1-2; D is uncertain. The length of the CDR3 is 12 residues. The ends were cut back, 0 bases at V and 6 bases at J, with 6 bases in the middle. Germline V gene data show CDR1 as SGDLS and CDR2 as YYNGEE. This CDR3 reads CASSVGQNGYTF. In DNA, the CDR3 is TGTGCCAGCAGCGTAGGGCAGAATGGCTACACCTTC.

This clone was recorded many times. The gene calls are TRBV7-7 and TRBJ1-1, with TRBD1 as a possible D gene (6 bases). Per germline, CDR1 SSHAT and CDR2 FNYEAQ (reference sequence). This CDR3 is built from 14 residues. Trimming pared 5 bases from V and 0 bases from J, leaving 10 bases between. CDR3 sequence: CASSPTGLNTEAFF. The CDR3 DNA follows: TGTGCCAGCAGCCCGACAGGCTTGAACACTGAAGCTTTCTTT.

This clone was counted between two and nine times. The chain employs TRBV7-9 and TRBJ2-1; perhaps TRBD2 as D (5 bases). Germline-derived CDR1 and CDR2 are SEHNR and FQNEAQ (reference sequence). The CDR3 length is 14 residues. V gave up 2 bases and J gave up 1 base, with 6 bases separating them. This chain's CDR3 is CASSLSGSYNEQFF. CDR3 bases: TGTGCCAGCAGCTTAAGCGGTTCCTACAATGAGCAGTTCTTC.

The rearrangement joins TRBV6-5 to TRBJ2-3; 8 nucleotides match TRBD1. There are 13 residues in the CDR3. Germline V lookup: CDR1 MNHEY, CDR2 SVGAGI. The J segment lost 4 bases and the V segment lost 8 bases, leaving 5 bases of the junction unmatched. This chain's CDR3 is CASGTGGPDTQYF. Here the CDR3 DNA reads TGTGCCAGCGGGACAGGTGGGCCAGATACGCAGTATTTT.

The chain combines TRBV5-1 with TRBJ2-2, with D unresolved. Germline V gene sequence: CDR1 SGHRS, CDR2 YFSETQ. The CDR3 runs 16 residues. V was trimmed by 0 bases and J by 1 base, leaving 10 bases between them. CDR3 sequence reads: CASSLGELMNTGELFF. The DNA of the CDR3 is TGCGCCAGCAGCTTGGGTGAGCTAATGAACACCGGGGAGCTGTTTTTT.

The chain employs TRBV19 and TRBJ1-1; D possibly corresponds to TRBD1 (5 bases). Trimming pared 4 bases from V and 4 bases from J, leaving 10 bases between. The germline CDR1 and CDR2 sequences are LNHDA and SQIVND (reference sequence). The CDR3 extends over 13 amino acids. The CDR3, as DNA: TGTGCCAGTAGTACGCAGGGATTCACTGAAGCTTTCTTT. This codes for CASSTQGFTEAFF.

This clone was recorded a few times. This chain links TRBV9 with TRBJ1-1, with D possibly being TRBD1 (5 bases). Trimming removed 4 bases at V and 8 bases at J, with 15 bases between. Germline-derived CDR1 and CDR2 are SGDLS and YYNGEE. This CDR3 has 13 residues. This CDR3 reads CASSPAGGTEAFF. The CDR3 DNA reads as TGTGCCAGCAGCCCCGCCGGGGGGACCGAAGCTTTCTTT.

The rearrangement links TRBV20-1 to TRBJ1-2, with 8 bases fitting TRBD1. The CDR3 covers 11 residues. Germline assignment: CDR1 DFQATT and CDR2 SNEGSKA (reference sequence). The CDR3 sequence is CATPTGEGYTF. The DNA of the CDR3 is TGCGCCACCCCGACAGGGGAAGGCTACACCTTC.